Here is one T cell receptor (beta chain) with its context. Its antigen is as yet unknown. The record originates from a study of cytomegalovirus exposure and HLA in healthy donors. The PCR employed 60 Vbeta primers together with 13 Jbeta primers. TCRdb keeps only in-frame clones here, not all; method: immunoSEQ multiplex PCR. This table has fewer than 150,000 clones, 75% to 90% appearing once. Study results and caveats: Information on immune exposure was restricted to one variable (CMV serostatus). A link between a missense DCLRE1C variant and TCR beta V- and J-gene trimming emerged from a later analysis. Overall, about 160 TCR beta chains were annotated as cytomegalovirus-associated.

With 3 bases removed from V and 12 bases from J, the gap between germline ends came to 15 bases. CDR1 is GTSNPN and CDR2 is SVGIG in the germline V gene (reference sequence). This CDR3 region has 12 residues. The chain employs TRBV30 and TRBJ2-1; maybe TRBD1 (6 bases). The sequencing input was PBMCs. This TCR derives from a man between 35 and 55 years old in good health and CMV-seronegative. The CDR3 region has the DNA TGTGCCTGGAGCGACCGGGACATCGGGCAGTTCTTC. Protein product: CAWSDRDIGQFF.